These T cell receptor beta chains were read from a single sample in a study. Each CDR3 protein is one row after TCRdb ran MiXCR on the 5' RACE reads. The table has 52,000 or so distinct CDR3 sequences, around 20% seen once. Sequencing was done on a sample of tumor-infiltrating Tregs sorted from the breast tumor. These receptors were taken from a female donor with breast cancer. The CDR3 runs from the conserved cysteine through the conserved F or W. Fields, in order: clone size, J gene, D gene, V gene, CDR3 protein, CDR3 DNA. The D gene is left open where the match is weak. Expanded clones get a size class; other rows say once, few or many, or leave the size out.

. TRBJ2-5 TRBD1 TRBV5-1 CASRSDRVQKTQYF TGCGCCAGCAGATCTGACAGGGTACAAAAGACCCAGTACTTC
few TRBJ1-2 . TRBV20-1 CSAQLEGNYGYTF TGCAGTGCTCAGTTGGAGGGAAACTATGGCTACACCTTC
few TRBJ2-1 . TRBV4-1 CASSQLIYNEQFF TGCGCCAGCAGCCAATTAATTTACAATGAGCAGTTCTTC
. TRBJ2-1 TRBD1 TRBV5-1 CASSPGTENEQFF TGCGCCAGCAGCCCGGGGACAGAGAATGAGCAGTTCTTC
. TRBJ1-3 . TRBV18 CASSLNRGSSGNTIYF TGTGCCAGCTCACTAAACCGGGGGAGCTCTGGAAACACCATATATTTT
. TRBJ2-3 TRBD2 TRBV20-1 CSARVWGGAEISADTQYF TGCAGTGCTAGAGTTTGGGGGGGAGCGGAAATTAGCGCAGATACGCAGTATTTT
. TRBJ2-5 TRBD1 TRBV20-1 CSVTDRVQETQYF TGCAGTGTCACGGACAGGGTCCAAGAGACCCAGTACTTC
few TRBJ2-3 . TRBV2 CASSVYLWVGEGTDTQYF TGTGCCAGCAGTGTCTATCTCTGGGTCGGAGAGGGCACAGATACGCAGTATTTT
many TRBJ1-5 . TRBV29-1 CSVVIGGSGNQPQHF TGCAGCGTTGTTATCGGGGGCTCGGGCAATCAGCCCCAGCATTTT
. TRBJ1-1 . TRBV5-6 CASSFPGTARGWAFF TGTGCCAGCAGCTTCCCCGGGACCGCCCGGGGGTGGGCTTTCTTT
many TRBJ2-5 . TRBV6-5 CASSYSRRETQYF TGTGCCAGCAGTTACTCGCGGAGGGAGACCCAGTACTTC
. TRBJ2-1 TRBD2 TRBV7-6 CASSFGGLTNNEQFF TGTGCCAGCAGCTTCGGGGGGTTGACCAACAATGAGCAGTTCTTC
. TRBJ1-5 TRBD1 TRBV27 CASSFQGDTNQPQHF TGTGCCAGCAGTTTCCAGGGGGATACAAATCAGCCCCAGCATTTT
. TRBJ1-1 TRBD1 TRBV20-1 CSAHPGQGKNTEAFF TGCAGTGCCCACCCGGGACAGGGGAAGAACACTGAAGCTTTCTTT